This T cell receptor beta chain appears in the sequencing data of a study of Ad26.COV2.S vaccination and SARS-CoV-2 variants. The overall study: Trial arm assignment for the donor was COV1001 Ad26.COV2.S.

A note on this clone: Its antigen is not identified.

The sample's treatment: about 20 received Ad26.COV2.S at low or high dose, single or two shots; about five received placebo; per-sample allocation not given. Each sample was drawn 63 days after the first injection (of vaccine or placebo). Its platform was an Ad26 vector, and its expressed antigen was Wuhan-strain SARS-CoV-2 spike. Findings and caveats of the study: Considerable breadth of spike-specific CD8+ and CD4+ T cell responses has reportedly been documented following vaccination. Estimates derived from TCR breadth and depth analyses may have underestimated total T cell responses.

This CDR3 contains 13 residues. CDR1 and CDR2 from the germline V gene are LNHDA and SQIVND (reference sequence). With 4 bases removed from V and 6 bases from J, the gap between germline ends came to 10 bases. Sequencing used immunoSEQ multiplex PCR; TCRdb keeps in-frame clones, though not all of them. The data show some 460,000 clones, about nine tenths seen once. Sample: peripheral blood, taken in a trial of Ad26.COV2.S vaccine versus placebo. The V call is TRBV19, the J call TRBJ1-5; D is undetermined. The clonotype was recovered from a person aged 18-65 years who received the Ad26.COV2.S COVID-19 vaccine or a placebo. CDR3 residues: CASSSLPGQPQHF. CDR3 bases: TGTGCCAGTAGTAGCTTGCCTGGTCAGCCCCAGCATTTT. Full variable domain (missing parts from reference TRBV19 and TRBJ1-5): DGGITQSPKYLFRKEGQNVTLSCEQNLNHDAMYWYRQDPGQGLRLIYYSQIVNDFQKGDIAEGYSVSREKKESFPLTVTSAQKNPTAFYLCASSSLPGQPQHFGDGTRLSIL.